This T cell receptor (beta chain) came from a study of graft-versus-host responses after intestinal transplantation. Study-level background: Recipients got multivisceral, liver-intestinal, or isolated intestinal transplants. All recipients got anti-thymocyte globulin induction, then tacrolimus and steroids for approximately 3 years.

Overall study results and limits: Subjects displaying graft-donor T cell macrochimerism possessed elevated graft-versus-host to host-versus-graft clonal ratios inside allografts. GvH clones were found in recipient marrow; some appeared first in ileum or blood.

This CDR3 spans 17 amino acids. Germline trimming cut 3 bases from V and 2 bases from J; bases unmatched to any gene: 9. Germline V gene sequence: CDR1 MGHRA, CDR2 YSYEKL. TCRdb keeps only in-frame clones here, not all; method: immunoSEQ multiplex PCR. This sample has around 9,900 clones, with 94% found just once. In regard to this clone: Its target is not known.

The genes are TRBV4-1 and TRBJ1-1; 10 bases agree with TRBD1. The sequencing used PBMCs, collected 8 days after intestinal transplant. This TCR was sampled from a human patient who received an intestinal transplant, so some T cells may come from the graft donor. DNA for the CDR3: TGCGCCAGCAGCCAGGAAGGGACAGGGGAATTCAACACTGAAGCTTTCTTT. It translates to CASSQEGTGEFNTEAFF.